This T cell receptor (beta chain) appears in the sequencing data of a study of blood T cell repertoires in COVID-19. This clone was counted once. The data were produced by immunoSEQ multiplex PCR, yet TCRdb's version contains in-frame clones alone and is incomplete. The repertoire holds thousands of clones, with more than 90% as singletons. CDR1 is MNHEY and CDR2 is SMNVEV in the germline V gene (reference sequence). The CDR3 has 16 amino acids. The V segment lost 4 bases and the J segment 6 bases; nucleotides outside the gene matches: 7. The source of this sequence is a woman between 50 and 59 years old with active COVID-19. Sequences were obtained from peripheral blood. This rearrangement joins TRBV27 to TRBJ2-3, with TRBD2 identical over 13 bases. The CDR3 coding sequence is TGTGCCAGCAGTTCGGCCGGGACTAGCGGGATTGATACGCAGTATTTT. Protein sequence: CASSSAGTSGIDTQYF.